This T cell receptor beta chain is from a study of cytomegalovirus exposure and HLA in healthy donors. General study results and limits: Later analysis associated a missense DCLRE1C variant with TCR beta V- and J-gene trimming. TCR beta chains numbering 150 to 200 were designated cytomegalovirus-associated.

For this clone: Its target is not known.

Use of 60 Vbeta and 13 Jbeta primers characterized the PCR. Assay used: immunoSEQ multiplex PCR; TCRdb lists only in-frame clones, some missing. The repertoire includes around 110,000 clones, more than 70% of them detected once, and 2% to 2.5% sits in the top ten. CDR3 length: 14 amino acids. Trimming at V came to 7 bases and at J to 1 base, leaving 4 bases not matched to a gene. CDR1 is LNHDA, CDR2 SQIVND, per germline (reference sequence). The chain links TRBV19 to TRBJ1-2; 9 bases match TRBD1. Sequencing was done on a sample of PBMCs. This TCR derives from a man aged 35-49 years in good health and CMV-seronegative. This CDR3 reads CASMRTGVNYGYTF. The CDR3 DNA sequence: TGTGCCAGTATGCGGACAGGGGTTAACTATGGCTACACCTTC.